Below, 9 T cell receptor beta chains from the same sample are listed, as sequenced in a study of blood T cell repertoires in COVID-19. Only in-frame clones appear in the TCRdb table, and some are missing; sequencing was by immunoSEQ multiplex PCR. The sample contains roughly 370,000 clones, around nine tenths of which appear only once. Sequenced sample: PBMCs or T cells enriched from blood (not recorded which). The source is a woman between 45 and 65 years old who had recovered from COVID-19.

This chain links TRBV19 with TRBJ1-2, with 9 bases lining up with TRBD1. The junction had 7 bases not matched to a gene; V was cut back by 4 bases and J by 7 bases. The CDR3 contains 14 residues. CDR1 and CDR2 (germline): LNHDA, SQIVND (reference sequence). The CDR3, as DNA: TGTGCCAGTAGTACCGGGACAGGGAGTCTTGGCTACACCTTC. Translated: CASSTGTGSLGYTF.

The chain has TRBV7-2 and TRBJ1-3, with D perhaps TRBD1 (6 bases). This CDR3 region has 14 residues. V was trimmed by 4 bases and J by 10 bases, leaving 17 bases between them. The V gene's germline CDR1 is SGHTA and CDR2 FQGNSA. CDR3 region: CASSYGQLRTTIYF. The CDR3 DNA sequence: TGTGCCAGCAGCTACGGACAGCTTCGTACGACCATATATTTT. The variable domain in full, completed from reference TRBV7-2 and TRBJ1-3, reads GAGVSQSPSNKVTEKGKDVELRCDPISGHTALYWYRQSLGQGLEFLIYFQGNSAPDKSGLPSDRFSAERTGGSVSTLTIQRTQQEDSAVYLCASSYGQLRTTIYFGEGSWLTVV.

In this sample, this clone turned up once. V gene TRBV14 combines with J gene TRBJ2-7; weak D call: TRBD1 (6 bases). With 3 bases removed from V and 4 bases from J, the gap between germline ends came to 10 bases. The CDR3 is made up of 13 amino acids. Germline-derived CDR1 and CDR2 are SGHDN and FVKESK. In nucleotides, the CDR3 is TGTGCCAGCAGCCACGGACAGTGGTACGAGCAGTACTTC. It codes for CASSHGQWYEQYF.

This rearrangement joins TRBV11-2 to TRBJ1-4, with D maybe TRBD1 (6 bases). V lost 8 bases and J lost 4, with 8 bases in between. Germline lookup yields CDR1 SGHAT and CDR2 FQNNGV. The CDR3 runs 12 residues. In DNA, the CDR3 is TGTGCCAGCGGACAGAATAATGAAAAACTGTTTTTT. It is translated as CASGQNNEKLFF.

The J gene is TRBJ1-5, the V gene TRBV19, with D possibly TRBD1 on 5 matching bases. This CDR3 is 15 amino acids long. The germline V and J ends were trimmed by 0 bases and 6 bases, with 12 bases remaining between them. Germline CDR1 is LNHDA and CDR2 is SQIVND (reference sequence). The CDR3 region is CASSIDQQGAQPQHF. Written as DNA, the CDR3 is TGTGCCAGTAGTATAGATCAGCAGGGTGCTCAGCCCCAGCATTTT.

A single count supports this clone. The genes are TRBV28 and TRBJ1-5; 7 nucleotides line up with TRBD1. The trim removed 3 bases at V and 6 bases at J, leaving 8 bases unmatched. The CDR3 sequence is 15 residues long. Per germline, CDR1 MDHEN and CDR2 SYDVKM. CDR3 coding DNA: TGTGCCAGCAGTTTCGGAGGAGGGGGCGGTCAGCCCCAGCATTTT. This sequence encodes CASSFGGGGGQPQHF.

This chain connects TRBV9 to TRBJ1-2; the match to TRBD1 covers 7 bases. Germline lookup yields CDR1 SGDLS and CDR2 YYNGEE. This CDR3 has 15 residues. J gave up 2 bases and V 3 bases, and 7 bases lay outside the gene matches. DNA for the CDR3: TGTGCCAGCAGCGAAATCGCGACAGGGAACTATGGCTACACCTTC. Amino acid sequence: CASSEIATGNYGYTF.

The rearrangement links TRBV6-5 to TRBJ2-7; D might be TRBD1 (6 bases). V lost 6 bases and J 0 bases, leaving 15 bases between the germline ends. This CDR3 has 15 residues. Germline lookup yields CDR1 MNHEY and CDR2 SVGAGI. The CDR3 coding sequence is TGTGCCAGCAGCACCGACAGGACGAGCTCCTACGAGCAGTACTTC. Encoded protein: CASSTDRTSSYEQYF.

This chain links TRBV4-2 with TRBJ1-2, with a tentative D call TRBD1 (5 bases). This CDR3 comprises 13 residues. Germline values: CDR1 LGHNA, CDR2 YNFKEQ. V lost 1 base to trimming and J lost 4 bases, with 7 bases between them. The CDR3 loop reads CASSQGTGYGYTF. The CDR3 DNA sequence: TGTGCCAGCAGCCAAGGTACAGGCTATGGCTACACCTTC.